This TCR beta chain was identified in a study of monozygotic twins with inflammatory bowel disease. This CDR3 is 19 amino acids long. Germline values: CDR1 LGHNA, CDR2 YNFKEQ. TCRdb re-called the 5' RACE reads; one entry per CDR3 protein, DNA not given. The listing contains 120,000 to 150,000 distinct CDR3 sequences. Phlebotomy per donor yielded a single 2.5 ml blood sample. This clonotype was sampled from a human donor with ulcerative colitis or Crohn's disease, or a healthy co-twin of an affected twin (not recorded which). The chain combines TRBV4-2 with TRBJ2-7; TCRdb outputs TRBD2, but without DNA this stays unchecked. The sequenced sample was blood. CDR3: CASSQITGTSGRPSYEQYF.